The 15 T cell receptor beta chains reported below all come from one sample, sequenced in a study of cytomegalovirus exposure and HLA in healthy donors. A multiplex PCR was run with 60 Vbeta primers and 13 Jbeta primers. The data were produced by immunoSEQ multiplex PCR, yet TCRdb's version contains in-frame clones alone and is incomplete. The sample contains approximately 210,000 clones, about 80% of which appear only once. Sequencing input: PBMCs. All receptors derive from a man aged 35-49 years in good health and CMV-seropositive.

The V and J genes are TRBV27 and TRBJ2-2; 9 positions agree with TRBD2. Germline V CDR1 and CDR2: MNHEY, SMNVEV (reference sequence). V gave up 6 bases and J gave up 4 bases; unmatched junction bases: 9. This CDR3 comprises 16 residues. CDR3 bases: TGTGCCAGCAGCCTTAGCGGGAGCTGGTCCACCGGGGAGCTGTTTTTT. This codes for CASSLSGSWSTGELFF.

This chain connects TRBV19 to TRBJ2-1; tentatively, D is TRBD2 (5 bases). Trimming removed 6 bases at V and 10 bases at J, with 16 bases between. CDR3 length: 13 residues. CDR1 is LNHDA and CDR2 is SQIVND in the germline V gene (reference sequence). CDR3 in DNA: TGTGCCAGTAGCCCAGACGGGGTCGCAGAGCAGTTCTTC. Translating gives CASSPDGVAEQFF.

The chain couples TRBV19 to TRBJ2-2, with 7 bases lining up with TRBD2. Germline CDR1 is LNHDA and CDR2 is SQIVND (reference sequence). This CDR3 is 13 amino acids long. Trimming cost V 6 bases and J 7 bases; bases outside gene matches: 5. The CDR3 reads CASSEGLGGELFF. The CDR3 DNA sequence: TGTGCCAGTAGCGAAGGACTAGGCGGGGAGCTGTTTTTT.

The CDR3 DNA follows: TGTGCCAGCAGCTTCGAGGGCGCATCTGGGGCCAACGTCCTGACTTTC. It specifies CASSFEGASGANVLTF. The rearrangement joins TRBV7-3 to TRBJ2-6; tentatively, D is TRBD2 (5 bases). The germline V and J ends were trimmed by 3 bases and 1 base, with 10 bases remaining between them. Per germline, CDR1 SGHTA and CDR2 FQGTGA. This CDR3 has 16 amino acids.

The rearrangement links TRBV5-6 to TRBJ2-1; 10 bases match TRBD2. The CDR3 contains 15 residues. J lost 6 bases, V lost 3 bases, and 6 bases had no gene match. CDR1 SGHDT and CDR2 YYEEEE come from the germline V gene. CDR3 sequence (DNA): TGTGCCAGCAGCTCCCTAGCGGGAGCGGGCAATGAGCAGTTCTTC. Translating gives CASSSLAGAGNEQFF. The variable domain in full, completed from reference TRBV5-6 and TRBJ2-1, reads DAGVTQSPTHLIKTRGQQVTLRCSPKSGHDTVSWYQQALGQGPQFIFQYYEEEERQRGNFPDRFSGHQFPNYSSELNVNALLLGDSALYLCASSSLAGAGNEQFFGPGTRLTVL.

V is TRBV11-3 and J is TRBJ2-7; D perhaps matches TRBD2 (5 bases). Germline lookup yields CDR1 SGHNT and CDR2 YENEEA. The V end lost 1 base, the J end lost 0 bases, and 7 bases lay between the germline ends. The CDR3 extends over 14 amino acids. CDR3 region: CASSLGSGSYEQYF. CDR3 nucleotide sequence: TGTGCCAGCAGCTTAGGGAGCGGCTCCTACGAGCAGTACTTC.

The rearrangement links TRBV15 to TRBJ1-5; D remains ambiguous. This CDR3 region has 14 residues. The V and J ends lost 3 bases and 7 bases respectively, with 13 bases between them. Germline CDR1 LNHNV, CDR2 YYDKDF (reference sequence). CDR3 DNA: TGTGCCACCAGCAGGGACTTAGGTAGCCAGCCCCAGCATTTT. This gives the protein CATSRDLGSQPQHF.

This clone has only a few counts. The chain carries TRBV5-3 and TRBJ2-5; TRBD2 is a possible D gene (6 bases). TRBV5-3 qualifies as an ORF whose function is uncertain. V lost 9 bases to trimming and J lost 6 bases, with 15 bases between them. The CDR3 sequence is 12 residues long. CDR3: CAIRGAGKTQYF. The CDR3, as DNA: TGTGCCATCCGGGGAGCGGGTAAGACCCAGTACTTC.

V and J are TRBV5-4 and TRBJ2-1, with TRBD2 matching 7 bases. With V trimmed by 3 bases and J by 5 bases, 5 bases remained unmatched. The CDR3 sequence is 14 residues long. Germline assignment: CDR1 SGHNT and CDR2 YYREEE (reference sequence). The CDR3 nucleotides read TGTGCCAGCAGCTCCAGCGGGAAAAACAATGAGCAGTTCTTC. Its translation is CASSSSGKNNEQFF.

The rearrangement links TRBV12-2 to TRBJ2-7; TRBD2 is taken as the D call from the table, unchecked against the DNA. TRBV12-2 is shown as a pseudogene. This CDR3 has 18 amino acids. DNA for the CDR3: TGTGCAAGTCGCTTAGGCCAGGGGGAACTAGCGGGCCGCTACGAGCAGTACTTC. Encoded protein: CASRLGQGELAGRYEQYF.

V and J are TRBV7-3 and TRBJ2-1; 7 positions agree with TRBD1. The CDR3 is 16 amino acids. CDR1 and CDR2 (germline): SGHTA, FQGTGA. V was pared by 2 bases and J by 0 bases, with 4 bases of the junction left unmatched. The CDR3: CASSLEDRASYNEQFF. As DNA, the CDR3 is TGTGCCAGCAGCTTAGAAGACAGGGCCTCCTACAATGAGCAGTTCTTC.

A note on this clone: The sample has other DNA sequences that encode this CDR3 too. The CDR3 region has the DNA TGTGCCAGCAGTGGCCGGGGAAGCGAGCAGTACTTC. Translating gives CASSGRGSEQYF. The chain recombines TRBV6-5 with TRBJ2-7, with D perhaps matching TRBD2 (5 bases). Trimming pared 5 bases from V and 6 bases from J, leaving 11 bases between. Germline-derived CDR1 and CDR2 are MNHEY and SVGAGI. This CDR3 contains 12 residues.

V usage is TRBV9 and J usage is TRBJ2-7, with D maybe TRBD2 (6 bases). The CDR3 has 15 amino acids. Germline CDR1 and CDR2: SGDLS and YYNGEE. The germline V and J ends were trimmed by 9 bases and 0 bases, with 19 bases remaining between them. CDR3 coding DNA: TGTGCCAAACCCGCCAGGAGCGGGCGCTCCTACGAGCAGTACGTC. This gives the protein CAKPARSGRSYEQYV.

The genes are TRBV5-1 and TRBJ2-7; tentatively, D is TRBD2 (7 bases). CDR1 is SGHRS, CDR2 YFSETQ, per germline. This CDR3 has 16 amino acids. The ends were cut back, 0 bases at V and 1 base at J, with 14 bases in the middle. The CDR3 reads CASSLDPGEGSYEQYV. CDR3 bases: TGCGCCAGCAGCTTGGACCCAGGGGAGGGGTCCTACGAGCAGTACGTC.

The chain uses TRBV5-6 and TRBJ2-2; 11 bases agree with TRBD1. CDR1 and CDR2 (germline): SGHDT, YYEEEE. V was pared by 2 bases and J by 4 bases, with 7 bases of the junction left unmatched. There are 17 residues in the CDR3. The CDR3 bases are TGTGCCAGCAGCTTAGAAGGGACAGGGGGAGGCACCGGGGAGCTGTTTTTT. As protein: CASSLEGTGGGTGELFF.